This T cell receptor (beta chain) was retrieved from a study of T cell responses to AZD1222 COVID-19 vaccine. Data came from immunoSEQ multiplex PCR; TCRdb stores just in-frame clones and leaves some out. The sample shows about 150,000 clones, roughly 90% of them seen only once. Concerning this clone itself: Distinct nucleotide sequences in the sample also encode this CDR3.

Trimming left V 1 base short and J 3 bases short, with 12 bases between. CDR1 and CDR2 from the germline V gene are SGHRS and YFSETQ. The CDR3 covers 15 residues. The chain carries TRBV5-1 and TRBJ2-3; the D gene is possibly TRBD2 (5 bases). This sample comprised peripheral blood, obtained on day 0 of AZD1222 vaccination. The TCR originated in an adult in good health. The CDR3 nucleotides are TGCGCCAGCAGCTTGCGGGGTTTGGGGACAGATACGCAGTATTTT. It codes for CASSLRGLGTDTQYF.